Following are 2 T cell receptor beta chains from one sample sequenced in a study of PD-1 blockade in classical Hodgkin lymphoma. Here immunoSEQ multiplex PCR was the method, and the copy in TCRdb shows in-frame clones only, minus some. Of 64,000 or so clones in the sample, just over 90% are singletons; the top ten hold approximately 8%. As for time point: cycle 4 day 1 (C4D1), after more than five weeks of nivolumab. Brentuximab vedotin exposure varied among the patients, all of whom had relapsed after autologous stem cell transplantation. Source: peripheral blood mononuclear cells (PBMCs), taken before the fourth cycle of nivolumab. These receptor sequences come from a human donor with classical Hodgkin lymphoma.

In its sample, this clone was seen once. DNA for the CDR3: TGTGCCAGCTCACCACCGACAGACGGCTACACCTTC. Translating it yields CASSPPTDGYTF. V is TRBV18 and J is TRBJ1-2; maybe TRBD1 (5 bases). This CDR3 is 12 amino acids long. V was shortened by 0 bases and J by 8 bases, with 7 bases between the two germline ends. Germline V gives CDR1 KGHSH, CDR2 LQKENI.

This chain uses TRBV4-2 with TRBJ2-3, with 11 bases identical to TRBD2. This CDR3 is 16 amino acids long. Germline V CDR1 and CDR2: LGHNA, YNFKEQ. J lost 3 bases, V lost 1 base, and 3 bases had no gene match. The CDR3: CASSQGWTSGTDTQYF. DNA for the CDR3: TGTGCCAGCAGCCAAGGTTGGACTAGCGGGACAGATACGCAGTATTTT.